This T cell receptor (beta chain) was retrieved from a study of graft-versus-host responses after intestinal transplantation (dated by TCRdb to the early 2020s). With regard to the full study: The transplants that recipients got were multivisceral, liver-intestinal, or isolated intestinal. Every recipient was given anti-thymocyte globulin induction, then maintenance tacrolimus and steroids for about 3 years. After intestinal transplantation, graft-versus-host and host-versus-graft alloreactive T cell clones in the graft, circulation and bone marrow were tracked using bulk TCR-beta CDR3 sequencing. Alloreactive clones were identified by sequencing pre-transplant mixed lymphocyte reaction products and comparing these products with unstimulated pre-transplant donor and recipient T cells. Of the roughly 25 intestinal transplant recipients enrolled in the cohort, one of whom was a retransplant, 3 patients without pretransplant specimens were excluded. Donor T cell macrochimerism was defined as a peak of at least 4% donor T cells among recipient peripheral blood mononuclear cells. Rather than going through the commercial service, samples from a few later patients were sequenced in-house on an Illumina MiSeq and processed with MiXCR.

The study at large found these results: The conclusions were limited by the relatively low number and heterogeneity of the intestinal transplant patients. GvH clones were detected in recipient bone marrow, and some of these GvH clones were observed earlier in ileal mucosa or blood, consistent with an intestinal mucosal origin. Early after transplant, declines in HvG clones were associated with peak levels of circulating GvH clones. In patients with donor T cell macrochimerism, the allografts had high GvH to HvG T cell clonal ratios.

The library was made by the immunoSEQ multiplex PCR assay. For most patients, genomic DNA was isolated using the Qiagen DNeasy Blood and Tissue Kit and was shipped frozen to Adaptive Biotechnologies for TCR sequencing. Adaptive Biotechnologies carried out high-throughput TCR-beta CDR3 sequencing of genomic DNA for most patients. For the original study's pipeline: Adaptive's ImmunoSEQ software supplied the TCR sequencing data for around 17 patients, while MiXCR and VDJtools were used to process a few other patients. To correct CD4 versus CD8 sorting errors, any sequence found in both subsets at a frequency ratio below 5:1 was removed. CDR3 nucleotide sequences shared between donor and recipient were removed because their origin could not be assigned. Alloreactive clones required at least 2-fold expansion over unstimulated cells and minimum CFSE-low frequency of 0.002% (template counts) or 0.001% (read counts). A clone was considered mappable if detected in the sequenced pre-transplant spleen, lymph node, or MLR CFSE-low populations of the donor or recipient. The cumulative frequency of alloreactive clones was calculated as a percentage of all sequences, weighted by copy number. Not all clones reach the TCRdb copy of this immuneACCESS table, which keeps in-frame sequences only. Checked studies attribute under half of the gap to unresolved V genes and leave the rest unexplained. The V and J calls and the clone size are those of that table, but D and trimming were determined from the DNA. The sample profile shows fewer than 90,000 clones; about 94% of them were found once. About 0.2% of the sample comes from the top ten.

Interpreted using the paper, the time point label stands for: cells obtained before transplantation from donor or recipient. CD3+CD4+ and CD3+CD8+ populations were FACS-sorted from unstimulated pre-transplant donor and recipient cells taken from spleen or lymph nodes. Reading from cysteine to phenylalanine, the CDR3 counts 14 amino acids. Only the CDR3 portion is preserved as DNA: 42 bases, with reading frame beginning at the first base. From the germline V gene (reference sequence), CDR1 is SGHNT and CDR2 is YYREEE. V was cut back by 4 bases and J by 0 bases, leaving a gap of 11 bases between them. About this clone: Its specific antigen is unknown. Base qualities are not provided; no much larger clone lies one nucleotide away.

This receptor chain uses TRBV5-4 and TRBJ2-7; 5 matching bases give a weak D call of TRBD2. The sequence derives from a human donor who was the organ donor for an intestinal transplant. The specimen comprised unstimulated CD4+ T cells sorted from spleen or lymph node cells, sampled before transplant. This receptor has the CDR3 CASSPGLSSYEQYF. The sequenced DNA: TGTGCCAGCAGCCCCGGACTTAGCTCCTACGAGCAGTACTTC.